This is a list of T cell receptor beta chains from one sample in a study of blood T cell repertoires in COVID-19. The table came from immunoSEQ multiplex PCR; TCRdb's copy has only in-frame clones and leaves some out. The sample gives 200,000 to 250,000 clones, 85% of which show up once; 2.5% to 3.5% is in the top ten. Sequenced input: peripheral blood. Receptor source: a man aged 50-60 years who had recovered from COVID-19. CDR3s include the opening cysteine and the closing phenylalanine or tryptophan. Fields, in order: V gene, clone size, J gene, D gene, CDR3 DNA, CDR3 protein. D genes are given only for firm matches. Rows give clone size only sometimes, using once, few, many, or a class for an expanded clone.

>TRBV27|NA|TRBJ2-2|TRBD1
TGTGCCAGCACCCTAGGGGGCCCCGGGGAGCTGTTTTTT
CASTLGGPGELFF
>TRBV28|NA|TRBJ2-7|NA
TGTGCCAGCAGTCCGCACACAGGGACCACCTACGAGCAGTACTTC
CASSPHTGTTYEQYF
>TRBV5-1|NA|TRBJ1-4|NA
TGCGCCAGCAGTACGGGGGGGACGGAAGAAAAACTGTTTTTT
CASSTGGTEEKLFF
>TRBV9|NA|TRBJ1-2|NA
TGTGCCAGCAGCGTAAACCAGGGGCGCGGCTACACCTTC
CASSVNQGRGYTF
>TRBV27|NA|TRBJ2-3|NA
TGTGCCACCTGGGCTTCCTCAGATACGCAGTATTTT
CATWASSDTQYF
>TRBV28|once|TRBJ2-7|TRBD1
TGTGCCAGCAGTTTTCCGTTGACAGGGACCTCCTACGAGCAGTACTTC
CASSFPLTGTSYEQYF
>TRBV9|NA|TRBJ2-3|TRBD2
TGTGCCAGCAGCGTTCGGGAGGGGGGGACAGATACGCAGTATTTT
CASSVREGGTDTQYF
>TRBV3-1/TRBV3-2|NA|TRBJ2-5|NA
TGTGCCAGCAGCCAAGGTCCAGGGAAAGAGACCCAGTACTTC
CASSQGPGKETQYF
>TRBV3-1/TRBV3-2|NA|TRBJ1-1|TRBD1
TGTGCCAGCAGCCCCTCACAGGGGTTGCAGGGAACTGAAGCTTTCTTT
CASSPSQGLQGTEAFF
>TRBV27|NA|TRBJ1-2|NA
TGTGCCAGCGGCGACAGCTATGGCTACACCTTC
CASGDSYGYTF
>TRBV27|NA|TRBJ2-1|NA
TGTGCCAGCAGTTTGTCAGAAGACAATGAGCAGTTCTTC
CASSLSEDNEQFF
>TRBV28|NA|TRBJ1-5|NA
TGTGCCAGCAGGGGTGGACTAATTGTCGTTCAGCCCCAGCATTTT
CASRGGLIVVQPQHF
>TRBV19|NA|TRBJ1-2|NA
TGTGCCAGTAGCAATAACCTCGGACAGAACTATGGCTACACCTTC
CASSNNLGQNYGYTF
>TRBV24-1|NA|TRBJ2-5|TRBD1
TGTGCCACCAGTGACCAGGGACAGCCGGCGGAGACCCAGTACTTC
CATSDQGQPAETQYF
>TRBV27|few|TRBJ1-6|TRBD1
TGTGCCAGCAGTTTCACAGGGGATGATTCACCCCTCCACTTT
CASSFTGDDSPLHF
>TRBV11-3|few|TRBJ2-1|TRBD1
TGTGCCAGCAGCTTGGGGACAGGGCTCACCTACAATGAGCAGTTCTTC
CASSLGTGLTYNEQFF
>TRBV9|NA|TRBJ1-1|TRBD1
TGTGCCAGCAGCTTGACAGGGGGCCAGGACACTGAAGCTTTCTTT
CASSLTGGQDTEAFF
>TRBV3-1/TRBV3-2|few|TRBJ2-3|TRBD2
TGTGCCAGCAGCGTCTCTCGGAGCGGGGGTCCTGATACGCAGTATTTT
CASSVSRSGGPDTQYF
>TRBV10-2|NA|TRBJ1-4|TRBD1
TGCGCCAGCAGTGAACAGGGGGCGGGAGAAAAACTGTTTTTT
CASSEQGAGEKLFF
>TRBV6-5|NA|TRBJ2-2|NA
TGTGCCAGCAGTATACAGGGATCGGCCGGGGAGCTGTTTTTT
CASSIQGSAGELFF
>TRBV5-8|NA|TRBJ1-1|TRBD1
TGTGCCAGCAGCCCACCCGATTGGACAGGGGACACTGAAGCTTTCTTT
CASSPPDWTGDTEAFF
>TRBV5-1|NA|TRBJ2-5|TRBD1
TGCGCCAGCAGCCTGACAGGGATGGAGACCCAGTACTTC
CASSLTGMETQYF
>TRBV27|NA|TRBJ2-7|NA
TGTGCCAGCAGTTCCCTTATTCTCTTCCACGAGCAGTACTTC
CASSSLILFHEQYF
>TRBV18|NA|TRBJ2-1|TRBD1
TGTGCCAGCTCGTCCATCGGGACAGGGATATACAATGAGCAGTTCTTC
CASSSIGTGIYNEQFF
>TRBV11-2|once|TRBJ2-7|TRBD2
TGTGCCAGCAGCTCTAGCGGGACCAAAGGATACGAGCAGTACTTC
CASSSSGTKGYEQYF
>TRBV28|NA|TRBJ1-5|TRBD1
TGTGCCAGCAGCCAGACAGGGCCTAGCAATCAGCCCCAGCATTTT
CASSQTGPSNQPQHF
>TRBV3-1/TRBV3-2|NA|TRBJ1-2|TRBD1
TGTGCCAGCAGTCTCGGGACAGGGGGATATGGCTACACCTTC
CASSLGTGGYGYTF
>TRBV14|NA|TRBJ2-3|NA
TGTGCCAGCAGCCCGCGGGGGCGCACAGATACGCAGTATTTT
CASSPRGRTDTQYF
>TRBV5-6|NA|TRBJ2-7|NA
TGTGCCAGCAGCTACTGGGACACGCGCTACGAGCAGTACTTC
CASSYWDTRYEQYF
>TRBV6-5|NA|TRBJ1-1|NA
TGTGCCAGCAGCTACGGGGCCGGCACTGAAGCTTTCTTT
CASSYGAGTEAFF
>TRBV6-5|NA|TRBJ2-1|NA
TGTGCCAGCACACCCCCGGGAGCCCCCTACAATGAGCAGTTCTTC
CASTPPGAPYNEQFF
>TRBV4-1|once|TRBJ2-7|TRBD2
TGCGCCAGCAGCCATAGGACTAGCGGGAGTTACGAGCAGTACTTC
CASSHRTSGSYEQYF
>TRBV19|NA|TRBJ1-6|NA
TGTGCCAGTAGTATAGGCCGAGACAGGTCTAATTCACCCCTCCACTTT
CASSIGRDRSNSPLHF
>TRBV5-1|NA|TRBJ2-2|NA
TGCGCCAGCAGCATAGACGGAGCGAACACCGGGGAGCTGTTTTTT
CASSIDGANTGELFF
>TRBV19|NA|TRBJ1-2|NA
TGTGCCAGTAGTATATCCCAGGGCCGGGGCTACACCTTC
CASSISQGRGYTF
>TRBV7-9|once|TRBJ1-1|NA
TGTGCCAGCAGCTTAATTTCAGTGAACACTGAAGCTTTCTTT
CASSLISVNTEAFF
>TRBV7-8|NA|TRBJ2-3|NA
TGTGCCAGCAGCTCCTGGATGGCTAGCGACACAGATACGCAGTATTTT
CASSSWMASDTDTQYF
>TRBV6-6|NA|TRBJ1-2|NA
TGTGCCAGCAGTTACGGCACCCTCAATGGCTACACCTTC
CASSYGTLNGYTF
>TRBV25-1|NA|TRBJ2-1|TRBD1
TGTGCCAGCAGTGGGCCGGGACAGGGGACCAGCTCCTACAATGAGCAGTTCTTC
CASSGPGQGTSSYNEQFF
>TRBV30|few|TRBJ2-3|NA
TGTGCCTGGAGTAGGCGGAGAGCAGATACGCAGTATTTT
CAWSRRRADTQYF
>TRBV7-9|NA|TRBJ1-1|NA
TGTGCCAGCAGAAAACAGGGACGGACTGAAGCTTTCTTT
CASRKQGRTEAFF
>TRBV5-1|NA|TRBJ1-1|NA
TGCGCCAGCAGCTTGCGGGGGGGAAACACTGAAGCTTTCTTT
CASSLRGGNTEAFF
>TRBV29-1|NA|TRBJ2-6|TRBD1
TGCAGCGTTGATACAGGGGGCGCTGGGGCCAACGTCCTGACTTTC
CSVDTGGAGANVLTF
>TRBV6-5|NA|TRBJ2-7|NA
TGTGCCAGCAGTTCTGACACAACCTACGAGCAGTACTTC
CASSSDTTYEQYF
>TRBV6-5|NA|TRBJ1-6|NA
TGTGCCAGCAGACTAGCATGGGTGGATTCACCCCTCCACTTT
CASRLAWVDSPLHF